The 31 T cell receptor beta chains given below trace back to one sample, sequenced in a study of T cell repertoires in cytomegalovirus infection. TCRdb re-derived calls from the reads in MiXCR, one entry per CDR3 protein. This repertoire shows some 150,000 distinct CDR3 sequences, 5% to 6.5% found once; its top ten account for roughly 17%. The sequenced material came from PBMCs. The receptors shown here come from a human donor in good health (CMV status not recorded). Some clones in this sample may be carry-over from other donors' samples.

This clonotype came up many times. The V gene is TRBV7-6, the J gene TRBJ2-3, with D possibly TRBD1 on 6 matching bases. Trimming took 1 base from V and 3 from J, leaving 11 bases between them. The CDR3 contains 15 residues. Germline V lookup: CDR1 SGHVS, CDR2 FNYEAQ. CDR3 sequence: CASSLGVGGTDTQYF. DNA for the CDR3: TGTGCCAGCAGCTTAGGGGTAGGGGGAACAGATACGCAGTATTTT.

This clonotype appeared a few times. The chain uses TRBV27 and TRBJ1-2; 7 bases fit TRBD1. CDR1 and CDR2 (germline): MNHEY, SMNVEV (reference sequence). V trimming: 6 bases; J trimming: 4 bases; junction bases outside the gene matches: 8. This CDR3 is 14 amino acids long. This CDR3 reads CASRSPGQTYGYTF. For the CDR3, the DNA is TGTGCCAGCAGGTCTCCGGGACAGACCTATGGCTACACCTTC.

This chain connects TRBV9 to TRBJ2-5, with 8 bases that match TRBD2. The CDR3 consists of 15 residues. V lost 3 bases, J lost 6 bases, and 10 bases stayed unmatched. The germline gives CDR1 SGDLS, CDR2 YYNGEE. The CDR3 here is CASSGSAGEGKTQYF. DNA for the CDR3: TGTGCCAGCAGCGGGTCAGCGGGGGAGGGAAAGACCCAGTACTTC.

V usage is TRBV7-9 and J usage is TRBJ1-1; the match to TRBD1 covers 8 bases. The CDR3 extends over 14 amino acids. V shed 7 bases, J shed 3 bases, and the junction held 7 bases outside the gene matches. Germline V gene lookup returns CDR1 SEHNR and CDR2 FQNEAQ (reference sequence). The DNA for the CDR3 is TGTGCCAGCACTCTAGGACAGGGAGACACTGAAGCTTTCTTT. Its protein product is CASTLGQGDTEAFF.

This clonotype was recorded a few times. This rearrangement joins TRBV2 to TRBJ2-2; 8 bases match TRBD1. The germline V gene encodes CDR1 SNHLY and CDR2 FYNNEI. The length of the CDR3 is 13 residues. After removal of 4 bases from V and 5 bases from J, the junction contained 0 bases not matched to a gene. CDR3 loop: CASSGTGTGELFF. For the CDR3, the DNA is TGTGCCAGCAGTGGGACAGGGACCGGGGAGCTGTTTTTT.

This clonotype was picked up many times. The chain uses TRBV11-2 and TRBJ2-2; D tentatively reads TRBD1 or TRBD2 (6 bases each). Germline V gene lookup returns CDR1 SGHAT and CDR2 FQNNGV. The CDR3 consists of 16 residues. Trimming shortened V by 4 bases and J by 4 bases, and 16 bases separated the two germline ends. The CDR3 nucleotides are TGTGCCAGCAGCTCACACATTAGGGGGGTCACCGGGGAGCTGTTTTTT. This encodes CASSSHIRGVTGELFF.

This clonotype occurred a few times. The chain's CDR3 is CSAPRGGNEQYF. The DNA of the CDR3 is TGCAGTGCTCCGCGGGGGGGGAACGAGCAGTACTTC. The chain employs TRBV20-1 and TRBJ2-7; 9 bases map to TRBD2. In germline, CDR1 is DFQATT, CDR2 SNEGSKA (reference sequence). The CDR3 is 12 residues long. V lost 5 bases, J lost 5 bases, and 4 bases stayed unmatched.

This clonotype came up many times. This CDR3 is CASLQGRTDTQYF. The CDR3 coding sequence is TGTGCCTCACTCCAAGGACGCACAGATACGCAGTATTTT. The rearrangement uses TRBV7-8 and TRBJ2-3; D not resolved. The CDR3 totals 13 residues. In germline, CDR1 is SGHVS, CDR2 FQNEAQ. The V gene lost 11 bases and the J gene lost 1 base, with 13 bases spanning the gap.

This clonotype was seen at least ten times. As DNA, the CDR3 is TGTGCCAGCAGCCTAGGAGACAGCTTGAACACTGAAGCTTTCTTT. Translating it yields CASSLGDSLNTEAFF. This sequence joins TRBV7-8 and TRBJ1-1, with TRBD1 as a possible D gene (5 bases). The length of the CDR3 is 15 residues. CDR1 and CDR2 (germline): SGHVS, FQNEAQ. With 5 bases removed from V and 0 bases from J, the gap between germline ends came to 13 bases.

This clonotype was counted at least ten times. The chain uses TRBV6-2 or TRBV6-3 and TRBJ1-3; the D is unclear. The germline V gene encodes CDR1 MNHEY and CDR2 SVGEGT. The V and J ends lost 0 bases and 2 bases respectively, with 2 bases between them. This CDR3 is 13 amino acids long. CDR3 loop: CASSYSPGNTIYF. In DNA, the CDR3 is TGTGCCAGCAGTTACTCACCTGGAAACACCATATATTTT.

This clonotype was seen repeatedly, ten times or more. This sequence joins TRBV7-2 and TRBJ2-5; 12 bases agree with TRBD2. CDR1 is SGHTA, CDR2 FQGNSA, per germline. The CDR3 extends over 19 amino acids. Trimming at V came to 0 bases and at J to 4 bases, leaving 12 bases not matched to a gene. CDR3 loop: CASSLAALAGGGGRETQYF. The CDR3 DNA sequence: TGTGCCAGCAGCTTAGCCGCCCTAGCGGGGGGGGGTGGTAGAGAGACCCAGTACTTC.

At least ten counts were recorded for this clonotype. The DNA for the CDR3 is TGTGCCAGCAGCCCCTCGCCGACAGAGCACTCTGGAAACACCATATATTTT. Its translation is CASSPSPTEHSGNTIYF. The chain carries TRBV6-1 and TRBJ1-3; D may be TRBD1 (5 bases). V was pared by 6 bases and J by 0 bases, with 18 bases between. The CDR3 covers 17 residues. Germline V gene lookup returns CDR1 MNHNS and CDR2 SASEGT.

This clonotype was seen a few times. The chain combines TRBV2 with TRBJ2-5; the D is unclear. Trimming left V 5 bases short and J 1 base short, with 8 bases between. The CDR3 runs 13 residues. Germline CDR1 and CDR2: SNHLY and FYNNEI. The CDR3 region is CASSTQPQETQYF. The CDR3 nucleotides read TGTGCCAGCAGTACACAGCCCCAAGAGACCCAGTACTTC.

This clonotype was counted many times. This chain uses TRBV12-3 or TRBV12-4 with TRBJ1-5; 7 nucleotides line up with TRBD1. With V trimmed by 3 bases and J by 7 bases, 6 bases remained unmatched. This CDR3 is built from 14 residues. The chain's CDR3 is CASSLRGGRQPQHF. The CDR3 nucleotides read TGTGCCAGCAGTTTGCGAGGGGGCAGGCAGCCCCAGCATTTT.

This clonotype occurred many times. This chain joins TRBV20-1 and TRBJ2-1; 8 nucleotides align to TRBD2. Looked up from germline, CDR1 is DFQATT and CDR2 is SNEGSKA (reference sequence). J was trimmed by 0 bases and V by 6 bases; bases with no gene match: 7. CDR3 length equals 15 residues. In DNA form, the CDR3 reads TGCAGTGCGGCCTATAGCGGGGTCTCCTACAATGAGCAGTTCTTC. As protein: CSAAYSGVSYNEQFF.

In its sample, this clonotype was seen many times. The chain employs TRBV4-3 and TRBJ1-5; D is unclear. CDR3 size: 16 residues. Looked up from germline, CDR1 is LGHNA and CDR2 is YSLEER. The V gene lost 0 bases and the J gene lost 5 bases, with 14 bases spanning the gap. For the CDR3, the DNA is TGCGCCAGCAGCCAAGATTGGGTGAACCGGCATCAGCCCCAGCATTTT. Its protein product is CASSQDWVNRHQPQHF.

This clonotype was picked up many times. This chain links TRBV6-2 or TRBV6-3 with TRBJ2-5, with a weak D call TRBD1 (5 bases). Germline V lookup: CDR1 MNHEY, CDR2 SVGEGT. This CDR3 region has 16 residues. V was clipped by 0 bases and J by 0 bases, with 11 bases between them. CDR3 sequence: CASSYSFRVDQETQYF. CDR3 in DNA: TGTGCCAGCAGTTACTCGTTCAGGGTGGACCAAGAGACCCAGTACTTC.

The chain combines TRBV9 with TRBJ2-7; TRBD1 matches at 7 bases. J was trimmed by 2 bases and V by 4 bases; bases with no gene match: 6. The CDR3 contains 14 residues. Per germline, CDR1 SGDLS and CDR2 YYNGEE. CDR3 coding DNA: TGTGCCAGCAGCCCGGGACAGATTCCCTACGAGCAGTACTTC. This sequence encodes CASSPGQIPYEQYF.

This clonotype was seen only a few times. This rearrangement joins TRBV18 to TRBJ2-3; TRBD2 might be the D (6 bases). Trimming cost V 3 bases and J 1 base, with 17 bases left between them. The CDR3 sequence is 17 residues long. Germline-derived CDR1 and CDR2 are KGHSH and LQKENI. This chain's CDR3 is CASSPPQGGGGTDTQYF. CDR3 in DNA: TGTGCCAGCTCACCGCCCCAGGGAGGCGGGGGCACAGATACGCAGTATTTT.

The chain recombines TRBV5-5 with TRBJ2-7; 9 nucleotides match TRBD1. The V and J ends lost 0 bases and 7 bases, in that order; junction bases with no gene match: 5. This CDR3 has 14 residues. Per the germline V gene, CDR1 is SGHKS and CDR2 is YYEKEE (reference sequence). DNA for the CDR3: TGTGCCAGCAGCTTGGTCGGACAGGGGAGTGAGCAGTACTTC. It yields the protein CASSLVGQGSEQYF.

The V gene is TRBV7-4, the J gene TRBJ2-3; no clear D. Germline CDR1 SGHVT, CDR2 SQSDAQ. This CDR3 is built from 15 residues. Deletions cut 1 base from V and 2 bases from J, with 10 bases between. The CDR3 sequence is CASSLDSVYTDTQYF. CDR3 sequence (DNA): TGTGCCAGCAGCTTAGACAGCGTTTACACAGATACGCAGTATTTT.

This clonotype has ten or more counts. V is TRBV28 and J is TRBJ2-7, with a tentative D call TRBD1 (6 bases). Trimming cost V 6 bases and J 4 bases, with 13 bases left between them. The CDR3 is made up of 13 amino acids. Germline assignment: CDR1 MDHEN and CDR2 SYDVKM. The CDR3 sequence is CASSDRRRYEQYF. The CDR3, as DNA: TGTGCCAGCAGCGACAGGCGCCGGTACGAGCAGTACTTC.

This clonotype came up many times. The gene calls are TRBV7-2 and TRBJ2-1; 12 positions agree with TRBD2. Germline CDR1 is SGHTA and CDR2 is FQGNSA. V shed 1 base and J 7 bases; nucleotides not matched to a gene: 5. The CDR3 has 16 amino acids. CDR3: CASSLGRTSGANEQFF. The DNA for the CDR3 is TGTGCCAGCAGCTTAGGGAGGACTAGCGGGGCTAATGAGCAGTTCTTC.

In this sample, this clonotype turned up a few times. This rearrangement joins TRBV6-2 or TRBV6-3 to TRBJ2-7, with TRBD2 identical over 12 bases. CDR1 is MNHEY and CDR2 is SVGEGT in the germline V gene. The CDR3 spans 13 residues. With 0 bases clipped from V and 9 bases from J, the junction kept 0 bases outside the gene matches. CDR3 bases: TGTGCCAGCAGTTACTCGGGACTAGCGGGGCAGTACTTC. Translation: CASSYSGLAGQYF.

This clonotype was seen ten or more times. The chain employs TRBV7-8 and TRBJ1-1; the match to TRBD1 covers 9 bases. After removal of 6 bases from V and 5 bases from J, the junction contained 10 bases not matched to a gene. Looked up from germline, CDR1 is SGHVS and CDR2 is FQNEAQ. The CDR3 runs to 15 residues. DNA of the CDR3: TGTGCCAGCAGGGTCATTACAGGGGGCCATACTGAAGCTTTCTTT. It translates to CASRVITGGHTEAFF. Variable domain in full (rest from reference TRBV7-8 and TRBJ1-1): GAGVSQSPRYKVAKRGQDVALRCDPISGHVSLFWYQQALGQGPEFLTYFQNEAQLDKSGLPSDRFFAERPEGSVSTLKIQRTQQEDSAVYLCASRVITGGHTEAFFGQGTRLTVV.

This clonotype was observed many times. The CDR3 loop reads CASSLAGSNYGYTF. The CDR3 DNA reads TGTGCCAGCAGCTTAGCAGGTTCAAACTATGGCTACACCTTC. The chain joins TRBV7-9 to TRBJ1-2; unclear D gene. This CDR3 is built from 14 residues. Trimming stripped 0 bases from V and 2 bases from J, with 7 bases between. Germline CDR1 reads SEHNR; CDR2 reads FQNEAQ (reference sequence).

This clonotype has just a few counts. The chain links TRBV18 to TRBJ1-5; 10 bases line up with TRBD1. This CDR3 is 16 amino acids long. With 5 bases clipped from V and 3 bases from J, the junction kept 7 bases outside the gene matches. Germline V gene data show CDR1 as KGHSH and CDR2 as LQKENI. This CDR3 is CASSTGTGAINQPQHF. DNA of the CDR3: TGTGCCAGCTCAACCGGGACAGGGGCTATCAATCAGCCCCAGCATTTT.

This clonotype was counted ten times or more. The chain recombines TRBV12-3 or TRBV12-4 with TRBJ2-5; D is unclear. Trimming cost V 2 bases and J 5 bases, with 24 bases left between them. The CDR3 has 18 residues. The DNA for the CDR3 is TGTGCCAGCAGTTTATTCCCCGTGGACCGACGATTACGGGAGACCCAGTACTTC. This sequence encodes CASSLFPVDRRLRETQYF.

The chain joins TRBV9 to TRBJ1-1; tentatively, D is TRBD1 (5 bases). Germline loops: CDR1 SGDLS, CDR2 YYNGEE. Trimming left V 4 bases short and J 0 bases short, with 13 bases between. There are 15 residues in the CDR3. Here the CDR3 reads CASSPIAGLNTEAFF. Written as DNA, the CDR3 is TGTGCCAGCAGCCCCATCGCAGGGTTGAACACTGAAGCTTTCTTT.

In this sample, this clonotype turned up many times. The chain has TRBV7-8 and TRBJ2-6, with D uncertain. Trimming took 5 bases from V and 0 from J, leaving 14 bases between them. From germline, CDR1 is SGHVS and CDR2 FQNEAQ. The CDR3 extends over 17 amino acids. CDR3 in amino acids: CASSPPTRSSGANVLTF. The CDR3 DNA reads as TGTGCCAGCAGCCCCCCCACCCGCAGCTCTGGGGCCAACGTCCTGACTTTC.

This clonotype has a count of ten or more. The chain couples TRBV9 to TRBJ1-1; no definite D call. CDR1 and CDR2 (germline): SGDLS, YYNGEE. Between the trimmed V and J ends, which lost 4 bases and 5 bases, there was a span of 18 bases. The CDR3 loop spans 15 amino acids. The CDR3 is CASSPRADFATEAFF. The CDR3 DNA follows: TGTGCCAGCAGCCCAAGGGCCGATTTCGCGACTGAAGCTTTCTTT.